The source of this TCR beta chain is a study of beta chain features in type 1 diabetes. Across the whole study: No patient-donor differences in age, gender, total cells or subset yield. Study-level points and caveats: Possible PCR preference for shorter templates applied equally to patients and controls.

Every bit of the isolated RNA underwent reverse transcription, so sequencing read expressed TCRB transcripts. Measured with immunoSEQ multiplex PCR; TCRdb has only the in-frame clones, and not every one. The table has about 900,000 clones, 15% to 20% seen once; the top ten hold 0.02% to 0.03%. This clone was seen a handful of times. Its antigen is currently unknown. The authors took one heparinised blood draw, averaging about 120 mL, from each donor. Per germline, CDR1 SEHNR and CDR2 FQNEAQ (reference sequence). The V gene lost 6 bases and the J gene lost 3 bases, with 14 bases spanning the gap. The CDR3 extends over 14 amino acids.

The V gene is TRBV7-9, the J gene TRBJ1-1, with D unresolved. Sequencing was done on a sample of naive CD4+ T cells from blood. This TCR was recovered from a woman aged 18-29 years in good health. The CDR3 reads CASRMGSLDTEAFF. CDR3 sequence (DNA): TGTGCCAGCAGGATGGGGTCGCTGGACACTGAAGCTTTCTTT.